The 23 T cell receptor beta chains below were found in one sample sequenced in a study of response to subunit inactivated influenza vaccine. One entry per CDR3 protein results from TCRdb running MiXCR on the RT-PCR reads. Here the sample spans around 520,000 distinct CDR3 sequences, around 11% being singletons. Sequences were derived from PBMCs from blood, sampled on the day of vaccination. The receptors were gathered from a man aged 50 or older who received an inactivated influenza vaccine.

This clonotype was seen only a few times. The chain links TRBV7-8 to TRBJ1-6, with TRBD1 identical over 9 bases. With 5 bases clipped from V and 10 bases from J, the junction kept 9 bases outside the gene matches. The CDR3 extends over 15 amino acids. Germline assignment: CDR1 SGHVS and CDR2 FQNEAQ. The CDR3 sequence is CASSTGQGPRSPLHF. Here the CDR3 DNA reads TGTGCCAGCAGCACGGGACAGGGCCCGAGGTCACCCCTCCACTTT.

This clonotype was seen a handful of times. The chain recombines TRBV20-1 with TRBJ2-3; D remains unclear. Germline-derived CDR1 and CDR2 are DFQATT and SNEGSKA (reference sequence). Trimming shortened V by 5 bases and J by 1 base, and 10 bases separated the two germline ends. The CDR3 loop spans 13 amino acids. CDR3 amino acids: CSASISGTDTQYF. The CDR3 DNA reads TGCAGTGCTTCCATCTCGGGCACAGATACGCAGTATTTT.

The chain carries TRBV12-3 or TRBV12-4 and TRBJ2-7; 12 bases align to TRBD1. The CDR3 extends over 16 amino acids. The V gene end was trimmed by 6 bases and the J gene end by 3 bases; junction bases not matched to a gene: 9. The CDR3 sequence is CASRPGTGGGGYEQYF. CDR3 nucleotide sequence: TGTGCCAGCAGGCCCGGGACAGGGGGCGGGGGCTACGAGCAGTACTTC.

In its sample, this clonotype was seen a few times. This rearrangement joins TRBV7-8 to TRBJ2-7; D remains unclear. The V end lost 5 bases, the J end lost 4 bases, and 15 bases lay between the germline ends. Germline V gene lookup returns CDR1 SGHVS and CDR2 FQNEAQ. This CDR3 spans 14 amino acids. The CDR3 DNA sequence: TGTGCCAGCAGCCCCCTGGGGTCGGGTTACGAGCAGTACTTC. This gives the protein CASSPLGSGYEQYF.

This clonotype was found a few times. The rearrangement links TRBV15 to TRBJ2-2, with D possibly matching TRBD2 (6 bases). V lost 0 bases to trimming and J lost 7 bases, with 12 bases between them. CDR3 length: 15 residues. Germline-derived CDR1 and CDR2 are LNHNV and YYDKDF (reference sequence). The CDR3 spells CATSRDLTRGGELFF. For the CDR3, the DNA is TGTGCCACCAGCAGAGATTTGACTAGAGGCGGGGAGCTGTTTTTT.

This clonotype was detected only a few times. This chain connects TRBV3-1 to TRBJ1-2; a possible D gene is TRBD1 (5 bases). CDR3 length: 12 residues. V shed 2 bases and J shed 7 bases, with 8 bases lying between them. Germline V lookup: CDR1 LGHDT, CDR2 YNNKEL (reference sequence). This CDR3 reads CASSQNRRGYTF. CDR3 coding DNA: TGTGCCAGCAGCCAAAACAGGCGTGGCTACACCTTC.

This clonotype showed up many times. The genes are TRBV29-1 and TRBJ1-2; 12 bases align to TRBD1. The junction had 12 bases not matched to a gene; V was cut back by 5 bases and J by 5 bases. The germline CDR1 and CDR2 sequences are SQVTM and ANQGSEA. The CDR3 runs to 16 residues. CDR3 sequence reads: CSVPGTGGPDPYGYTF. Here the CDR3 DNA reads TGCAGCGTTCCCGGGACAGGGGGCCCCGATCCTTATGGCTACACCTTC.

In its sample, this clonotype was seen many times. The chain employs TRBV29-1 and TRBJ2-3; weak D call: TRBD2 (6 bases). The germline V gene encodes CDR1 SQVTM and CDR2 ANQGSEA. V shed 0 bases and J shed 5 bases, with 12 bases lying between them. This CDR3 spans 14 amino acids. The CDR3 region is CSVEDLGEVDTQYF. For the CDR3, the DNA is TGCAGCGTTGAAGATTTAGGGGAGGTAGATACGCAGTATTTT.

The rearrangement uses TRBV4-1 and TRBJ2-1; D tentatively fits TRBD1 or TRBD2 (6 bases each). The CDR3 is 16 residues long. Trimming took off 3 bases at V and 2 bases at J, with 14 bases between the two ends. Per the germline V gene, CDR1 is MGHRA and CDR2 is YSYEKL. In nucleotides, the CDR3 is TGCGCCAGCAGCCAGGATCGGGGGCCACCCTACAATGAGCAGTTCTTC. Protein sequence: CASSQDRGPPYNEQFF.

The chain is built from TRBV5-5 and TRBJ2-7, with D uncertain. Germline-derived CDR1 and CDR2 are SGHKS and YYEKEE (reference sequence). This CDR3 is 12 amino acids long. With 3 bases removed from V and 5 bases from J, the gap between germline ends came to 9 bases. The chain's CDR3 is CASSWLRDEQYF. DNA for the CDR3: TGTGCCAGCAGCTGGCTACGGGACGAGCAGTACTTC.

V gene TRBV20-1 combines with J gene TRBJ1-5, with 7 bases lining up with TRBD1. There are 15 residues in the CDR3. The trim removed 4 bases at V and 3 bases at J, leaving 9 bases unmatched. Germline V gene data show CDR1 as DFQATT and CDR2 as SNEGSKA (reference sequence). DNA of the CDR3: TGCAGTGCTACACAGGGGCCTAAGGCCAATCAGCCCCAGCATTTT. This gives the protein CSATQGPKANQPQHF.

This chain joins TRBV3-1 and TRBJ2-7, with TRBD1 matching over 9 bases. V was pared by 6 bases and J by 4 bases, with 13 bases of the junction left unmatched. There are 16 residues in the CDR3. CDR1 and CDR2 from the germline V gene are LGHDT and YNNKEL (reference sequence). The CDR3 DNA reads as TGTGCCAGCAGGGCAGGTGAAGGACAGGGGAGATACGAGCAGTACTTC. Its translation is CASRAGEGQGRYEQYF.

The genes are TRBV11-2 and TRBJ2-5; 7 bases fit TRBD1. CDR1 is SGHAT, CDR2 FQNNGV, per germline. The V segment lost 4 bases and the J segment 11 bases; nucleotides outside the gene matches: 19. This CDR3 comprises 16 residues. CDR3 region: CASSSLQGRGLRPQYF. The CDR3 coding sequence is TGTGCCAGCAGCTCCCTCCAGGGCAGGGGGTTGAGGCCTCAGTACTTC.

In this sample, this clonotype turned up a few times. The V and J genes are TRBV2 and TRBJ2-3, with TRBD2 identical over 8 bases. The CDR3 has 14 amino acids. The junction had 7 bases not matched to a gene; V was cut back by 6 bases and J by 5 bases. Germline lookup yields CDR1 SNHLY and CDR2 FYNNEI. The chain's CDR3 is CASRSGTSGDTQYF. Written as DNA, the CDR3 is TGTGCCAGCAGGAGCGGGACTAGTGGAGATACGCAGTATTTT.

This clonotype was seen only a few times. V and J are TRBV4-3 and TRBJ2-2; 11 bases are shared with TRBD2. The CDR3 totals 17 residues. CDR1 is LGHNA, CDR2 YSLEER, per germline. The ends lost 1 base at V and 6 bases at J; junction bases unmatched: 7. CDR3 sequence: CASSQVPSGRQSGELFF. Written as DNA, the CDR3 is TGCGCCAGCAGCCAAGTTCCTAGCGGGAGGCAGTCCGGGGAGCTGTTTTTT.

This clonotype was seen a handful of times. The V call is TRBV6-6, the J call TRBJ2-5, with 8 positions matching TRBD2. Per germline, CDR1 MNHNY and CDR2 SVGAGI (reference sequence). The CDR3 covers 13 residues. The J segment lost 7 bases and the V segment lost 7 bases, leaving 8 bases of the junction unmatched. CDR3 DNA sequence: TGTGCCAGCACCGGGACTAGAGATGGGACCCAGTACTTC. Translated, it gives CASTGTRDGTQYF.

This clonotype was counted between two and nine times. The chain carries TRBV30 and TRBJ2-3, with 11 bases identical to TRBD1. V was pared by 5 bases and J by 3 bases, with 1 base of the junction left unmatched. From germline, CDR1 is GTSNPN and CDR2 SVGIG (reference sequence). The CDR3 extends over 13 amino acids. This CDR3 reads CAWGTGGTDTQYF. The CDR3 DNA reads as TGTGCCTGGGGGACAGGGGGTACAGATACGCAGTATTTT. Full variable domain (remainder filled in from reference TRBV30 and TRBJ2-3): SQTIHQWPATLVQPVGSPLSLECTVEGTSNPNLYWYRQAAGRGLQLLFYSVGIGQISSEVPQNLSASRPQDRQFILSSKKLLLSDSGFYLCAWGTGGTDTQYFGPGTRLTVL.

This clonotype was seen more than once but under ten times. V and J are TRBV5-6 and TRBJ1-5; weak D call: TRBD1 (6 bases). This CDR3 spans 16 amino acids. V was pared by 4 bases and J by 9 bases, with 23 bases between. Germline CDR1 is SGHDT and CDR2 is YYEEEE. CDR3 coding DNA: TGTGCCAGCAGCCAGCAAACAGACAGGAGCGTAGCGCCCCAGCATTTT. It codes for CASSQQTDRSVAPQHF.

The table lists this clonotype with a few counts. The chain joins TRBV6-2 or TRBV6-3 to TRBJ1-6, with a possible D match to TRBD1 (5 bases). V dropped 6 bases and J dropped 7 bases, with 16 bases sitting between them. The CDR3 covers 15 residues. Germline lookup yields CDR1 MNHEY and CDR2 SVGEGT. Here the CDR3 DNA reads TGTGCCAGCAGGCTGCCGGGACGCAGAAATTCACCCCTCCACTTT. Its protein product is CASRLPGRRNSPLHF.

The genes are TRBV10-1 and TRBJ2-1; TRBD2 might be the D (5 bases). Trimming stripped 3 bases from V and 6 bases from J, with 9 bases between. CDR1 is WNHNN, CDR2 SYGVQD, per germline (reference sequence). The CDR3 contains 13 residues. CDR3 DNA: TGCGCCAGCAGTGATATTCGGGGCAATGAGCAGTTCTTC. Its translation: CASSDIRGNEQFF.

This sequence joins TRBV28 and TRBJ2-7; possibly TRBD1 or TRBD2 for D (5 bases each). Per germline, CDR1 MDHEN and CDR2 SYDVKM. The V end was cut by 6 bases, the J end by 4 bases, with 25 bases between. The CDR3 runs 17 residues. The CDR3 DNA sequence: TGTGCCAGCAGCTATACTATCGGCCGGGACCGTCTTTACGAGCAGTACTTC. Residues: CASSYTIGRDRLYEQYF.

The chain employs TRBV29-1 and TRBJ2-7; D call uncertain. This CDR3 has 12 residues. Trimming took 0 bases from V and 3 from J, leaving 6 bases between them. CDR1 SQVTM and CDR2 ANQGSEA come from the germline V gene. The CDR3 nucleotides are TGCAGCGTTGAAGATGATGTCTACGAGCAGTACTTC. It codes for CSVEDDVYEQYF.

Ten or more counts support this clonotype. The V call is TRBV9, the J call TRBJ2-3; unclear D gene. CDR3 length: 15 residues. V was trimmed by 4 bases and J by 4 bases, leaving 16 bases between them. Per germline, CDR1 SGDLS and CDR2 YYNGEE. CDR3 sequence (DNA): TGTGCCAGCAGCCTTACACCCCAACCAGCAGATACGCAGTATTTT. This translates into CASSLTPQPADTQYF.